Presented here are 7 T cell receptor beta chains from one specimen sequenced in a study of blood T cell repertoires in COVID-19. The repertoire was sequenced with immunoSEQ multiplex PCR; TCRdb's copy has only in-frame clones and lacks some. This table has roughly 70,000 clones, around nine tenths appearing once. Sequenced sample: peripheral blood. These TCRs come from a man aged 50 to 60 with acute or convalescent COVID-19.

This rearrangement joins TRBV11-2 to TRBJ1-3; the D is unclear. Germline loops: CDR1 SGHAT, CDR2 FQNNGV. The CDR3 contains 17 residues. V was pared by 6 bases and J by 0 bases, with 18 bases between. CDR3 amino acids: CASRFFPPGLSGNTIYF. The CDR3 nucleotides read TGTGCCAGCAGGTTCTTTCCACCAGGCCTCTCTGGAAACACCATATATTTT.

The V call is TRBV7-9, the J call TRBJ2-1, with D tentatively TRBD1 (5 bases). Germline values: CDR1 SEHNR, CDR2 FQNEAQ (reference sequence). V was cut by 1 base and J by 8 bases, with 24 bases left in between. The CDR3 loop spans 18 amino acids. Here the CDR3 reads CASSLGGTVGWFVYEQFF. Here the CDR3 DNA reads TGTGCCAGCAGCTTAGGGGGCACGGTTGGTTGGTTCGTGTATGAGCAGTTCTTC.

This chain connects TRBV7-2 to TRBJ2-1; D perhaps matches TRBD2 (6 bases). This CDR3 has 15 amino acids. Germline V gene data show CDR1 as SGHTA and CDR2 as FQGNSA. The V gene lost 7 bases and the J gene lost 2 bases, with 15 bases spanning the gap. The CDR3 nucleotides are TGTGCCAGCACCGATGGAGGGCCGACCTACAATGAGCAGTTCTTC. It codes for CASTDGGPTYNEQFF.

The J gene is TRBJ1-3, the V gene TRBV9, with D unclear. V gave up 0 bases and J gave up 2 bases, with 9 bases separating them. Germline loops: CDR1 SGDLS, CDR2 YYNGEE. CDR3 size: 15 residues. CDR3 in DNA: TGTGCCAGCAGCGTAGGCGAGACACCTGGAAACACCATATATTTT. This encodes CASSVGETPGNTIYF.

This chain connects TRBV15 to TRBJ1-2, with 7 bases that match TRBD1. This CDR3 contains 16 residues. The V gene's germline CDR1 is LNHNV and CDR2 YYDKDF (reference sequence). The trim removed 3 bases at V and 2 bases at J, leaving 9 bases unmatched. The CDR3 here is CATSRIRQGSNYGYTF. The CDR3 DNA follows: TGTGCCACCAGCAGGATAAGACAGGGCTCGAACTATGGCTACACCTTC.

CDR3 DNA: TGCGCCAGCAGCCAAGACCGTCCCGGGACAGGCAATGAAAAACTGTTTTTT. Protein sequence: CASSQDRPGTGNEKLFF. The gene calls are TRBV4-3 and TRBJ1-4; 8 bases fit TRBD1. Germline CDR1 LGHNA, CDR2 YSLEER. This CDR3 is 17 amino acids long. Trimming cost V 0 bases and J 5 bases; bases outside gene matches: 8.

The V call is TRBV28, the J call TRBJ1-4, with 7 bases fitting TRBD1. Germline CDR1 and CDR2: MDHEN and SYDVKM. V lost 8 bases to trimming and J lost 8 bases; unmatched junction nucleotides: 8. This CDR3 is built from 13 residues. The CDR3 bases are TGTGCCAGCCGAGAACAGGGACAGGAAAAACTGTTTTTT. It specifies CASREQGQEKLFF.